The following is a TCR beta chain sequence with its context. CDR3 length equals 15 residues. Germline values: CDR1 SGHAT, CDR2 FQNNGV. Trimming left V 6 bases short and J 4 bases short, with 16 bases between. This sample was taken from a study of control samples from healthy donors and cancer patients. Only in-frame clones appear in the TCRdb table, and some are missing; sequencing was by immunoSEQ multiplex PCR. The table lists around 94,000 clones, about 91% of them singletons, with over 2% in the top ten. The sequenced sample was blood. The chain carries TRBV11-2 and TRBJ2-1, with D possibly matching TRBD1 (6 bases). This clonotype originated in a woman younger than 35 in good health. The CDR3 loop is CASRSWGRGYNEQFF. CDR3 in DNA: TGTGCCAGCAGATCCTGGGGCAGGGGTTACAATGAGCAGTTCTTC.